These 2 T cell receptor beta chains were all obtained from the same sample, sequenced in a study of T cells after yellow fever vaccination. TCRdb re-analysed the 5' RACE reads in MiXCR, keeping a single row per CDR3 protein. The sample holds over 250,000 distinct CDR3 sequences, about 4% seen once. The sequences come from PBMCs, collected 5 days after the yellow fever booster vaccination. The receptor source for this set is a man aged 18 to 29 who received the YFV17D yellow fever vaccine.

The chain joins TRBV10-3 to TRBJ1-5, with a tentative D call TRBD1 (5 bases). Germline CDR1 reads ENHRY; CDR2 reads SYGVKD. The V and J ends lost 0 bases and 7 bases respectively, with 13 bases between them. CDR3 length equals 15 residues. CDR3 DNA: TGTGCCATCAGTGAGTCAGGAGGGACGGGACAGCCCCAGCATTTT. Its translation: CAISESGGTGQPQHF.

This clonotype was seen only a few times. The chain combines TRBV9 with TRBJ1-2, with TRBD1 matching over 9 bases. The CDR3 covers 15 residues. Trimming at V came to 3 bases and at J to 8 bases, leaving 11 bases not matched to a gene. Germline V gives CDR1 SGDLS, CDR2 YYNGEE. In nucleotides, the CDR3 is TGTGCCAGCAGCGCCCTACAGGGGGCTGGGGGGGGCTACACCTTC. Amino acids: CASSALQGAGGGYTF.